This is a list of T cell receptor beta chains from one sample in a study of T cells in tuberculosis. Measured with immunoSEQ multiplex PCR; TCRdb has only the in-frame clones, and not every one. The data hold tens of thousands of clones, with about 91% observed a single time. The starting material was PBMCs, obtained at tuberculosis diagnosis. These receptors were collected from an adult with tuberculosis. Some clones in this sample may be carry-over from other donors' samples. Both conserved end residues are part of each CDR3. Fields, in order: V gene, clone size, J gene, D gene, CDR3 DNA, CDR3 protein. D genes are given only for firm matches. Clone size appears in some rows only: once, few, many, or a class for an expanded clone.

TRBV9	NA	TRBJ1-2	NA	TGTGCCAGCAGCTCGCCAGCCGACAGAACTAACTATGGCTACACCTTC	CASSSPADRTNYGYTF
TRBV18	NA	TRBJ2-3	NA	TGTGCCAGCTCACCACGGGGCGGTAGCGGCTCCACAGATACGCAGTATTTT	CASSPRGGSGSTDTQYF
TRBV19	NA	TRBJ2-1	TRBD2	TGTGCCAGTAGTAGGTCGGGGGGCTCCTACAATGAGCAGTTCTTC	CASSRSGGSYNEQFF
TRBV5-1	few	TRBJ1-5	NA	TGCGCCAGCAGCGTTGGGGGATTTAGCGGTCAGCCCCAGCATTTT	CASSVGGFSGQPQHF
TRBV18	NA	TRBJ1-5	NA	TGTGCCAGCTCACTCGGTGAGAATCAGCCCCAGCATTTT	CASSLGENQPQHF
TRBV6-1	NA	TRBJ1-2	TRBD1	TGTGCCACCCCGGGACAGAACATCTATGGCTACACCTTC	CATPGQNIYGYTF
TRBV7-9	NA	TRBJ2-7	TRBD1	TGTGCCAGCAGCTCTCAGACAGGGACCGAGCAGTACTTC	CASSSQTGTEQYF
TRBV6-5	NA	TRBJ2-1	TRBD2	TGTGCCAGCAGTGCCTCAGCGGGGGAATACAATGAGCAGTTCTTC	CASSASAGEYNEQFF
TRBV6-5	NA	TRBJ2-1	TRBD2	TGTGCCAGCAGTTACGGGACTAGCGGGGGGAATGAGCAGTTCTTC	CASSYGTSGGNEQFF
TRBV10-3	NA	TRBJ1-5	TRBD1	TGTGCCATCAGTGCTGGGACAGGCTTCAATCAGCCCCAGCATTTT	CAISAGTGFNQPQHF
TRBV13	once	TRBJ1-6	TRBD1	TGTGCCAGCAGCCTACTATCCGGGACAGGCACTTCACCCCTCCACTTT	CASSLLSGTGTSPLHF
TRBV6-5	NA	TRBJ2-4	NA	TGTGCCAGCAGTTCGACAGGTCCACTAGCCAAAAACATTCAGTACTTC	CASSSTGPLAKNIQYF
TRBV7-9	NA	TRBJ2-3	TRBD2	TGTGCCAGCAGCTCCTCAGGGTTAGCGGGGGGCACAGATACGCAGTATTTT	CASSSSGLAGGTDTQYF
TRBV27	NA	TRBJ2-1	TRBD2	TGTGCCAGCAGTTTACCCCCGGGGACTAGCGGGGGGGCCGTCTACAATGAGCAGTTCTTC	CASSLPPGTSGGAVYNEQFF
TRBV27	NA	TRBJ2-7	NA	TGTGCCAGCAGTTCACTTGGGCAGCCCTTAAAGTACTTC	CASSSLGQPLKYF
TRBV5-1	NA	TRBJ2-7	TRBD2	TGCGCCAGCAGCTTGGGGGGACTAGCTCCCTACGAGCAGTACTTC	CASSLGGLAPYEQYF
TRBV2	NA	TRBJ1-6	TRBD1	TGTGCCAGCAGTGAGGGCAGGGGGCACTCACCCCTCCACTTT	CASSEGRGHSPLHF
TRBV2	NA	TRBJ1-1	TRBD1	TGTGCCAGCAGCCTTATCGCACAGGGGGCTCTTGGAAACACTGAAGCTTTCTTT	CASSLIAQGALGNTEAFF
TRBV4-1	NA	TRBJ1-2	TRBD1	TGCGCCAGCAGCCAAGTCCCGGGACAGGGCTATGGCTACACCTTC	CASSQVPGQGYGYTF
TRBV27	NA	TRBJ2-1	NA	TGTGCCAGCAGTACCTACAGGTACACCTACAATGAGCAGTTCTTC	CASSTYRYTYNEQFF
TRBV9	once	TRBJ1-5	NA	TGTGCCAGCAGCGGAGGGGGTAGCAATCAGCCCCAGCATTTT	CASSGGGSNQPQHF
TRBV7-2	NA	TRBJ2-1	NA	TGTGCCAGCAGCTTAGTTTCCCCCAACAATGAGCAGTTCTTC	CASSLVSPNNEQFF
TRBV19	NA	TRBJ2-3	NA	TGTGCCAGTAGTATAATGAGACTAGGCACAGATACGCAGTATTTT	CASSIMRLGTDTQYF
TRBV2	NA	TRBJ1-2	NA	TGTGCCAGCATACAGGTAGAGGGGACAAACTATGGCTACACCTTC	CASIQVEGTNYGYTF